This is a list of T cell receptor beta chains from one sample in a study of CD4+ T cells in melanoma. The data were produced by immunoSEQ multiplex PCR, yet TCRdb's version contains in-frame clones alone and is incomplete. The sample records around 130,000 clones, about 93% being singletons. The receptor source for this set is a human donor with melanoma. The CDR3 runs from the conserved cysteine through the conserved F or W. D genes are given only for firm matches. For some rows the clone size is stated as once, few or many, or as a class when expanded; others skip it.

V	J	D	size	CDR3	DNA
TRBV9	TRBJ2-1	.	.	CASSVAGFTRKDYNEQFF	TGTGCCAGCAGCGTAGCTGGGTTCACGCGAAAGGACTACAATGAGCAGTTCTTC
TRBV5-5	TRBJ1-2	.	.	CASSTPGVGGYTF	TGTGCCAGCAGTACTCCAGGGGTTGGCGGCTACACCTTC
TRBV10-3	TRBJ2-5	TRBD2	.	CATLAGIAGGEETQYF	TGTGCCACCCTCGCCGGGATAGCGGGGGGGGAAGAGACCCAGTACTTC
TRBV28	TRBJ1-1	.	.	CASSLRGRRTEAFF	TGTGCCAGCAGTTTAAGGGGCAGGCGAACTGAAGCTTTCTTT
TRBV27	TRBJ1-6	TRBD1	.	CASGGQHSYNSPLHF	TGTGCCAGTGGGGGACAGCACTCCTATAATTCACCCCTCCACTTT
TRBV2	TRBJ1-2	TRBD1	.	CASSEEQGAPCGYTF	TGTGCCAGCAGTGAGGAACAGGGGGCTCCCTGTGGCTACACCTTC
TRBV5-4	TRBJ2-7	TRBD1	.	CASSIRDRGYEQYF	TGTGCCAGCAGCATCCGGGACAGGGGGTACGAGCAGTACTTC
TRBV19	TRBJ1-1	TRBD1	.	CASSIRGRSGTEAFF	TGTGCCAGTAGTATTAGGGGGCGTAGTGGCACTGAAGCTTTCTTT
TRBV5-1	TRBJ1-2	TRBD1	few	CASSLDPGQGTNGYTF	TGCGCCAGCAGCTTAGATCCCGGACAGGGAACAAATGGCTACACCTTC
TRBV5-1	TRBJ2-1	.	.	CASRDPSYNEQFF	TGCGCCAGCCGGGACCCTTCGTACAATGAGCAGTTCTTC
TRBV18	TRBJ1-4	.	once	CASSQTPTNEKLFF	TGTGCCAGCTCCCAGACACCAACTAATGAAAAACTGTTTTTT
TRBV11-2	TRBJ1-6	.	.	CASSGEGTNNSPLHF	TGTGCCAGTTCAGGGGAGGGGACTAATAATTCACCCCTCCACTTT
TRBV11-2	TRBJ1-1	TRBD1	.	CASSLDGIGQGAEF	TGTGCCAGCAGCTTAGACGGGATAGGACAGGGGGCGGAATTT
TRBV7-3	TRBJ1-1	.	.	CASSLTGGPNTEAFF	TGTGCCAGCAGCTTAACAGGAGGGCCGAACACTGAAGCTTTCTTT
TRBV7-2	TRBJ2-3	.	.	CASSSYADTQYF	TGTGCCAGCAGCTCTTATGCAGATACGCAGTATTTT
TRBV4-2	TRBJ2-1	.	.	CASSQAPGTPFADEQFF	TGTGCCAGCAGCCAAGCCCCCGGGACGCCTTTCGCGGATGAGCAGTTCTTC
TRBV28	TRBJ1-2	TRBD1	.	CASRQGALGYGYTF	TGTGCCAGCAGACAGGGGGCGTTGGGCTATGGCTACACCTTC
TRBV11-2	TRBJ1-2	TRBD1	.	CASSSTTGPGYTF	TGTGCCAGCAGCTCCACGACAGGGCCAGGCTACACCTTC
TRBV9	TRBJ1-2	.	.	CASSVAPTAFNYGYTF	TGTGCCAGCAGCGTAGCCCCGACAGCCTTTAACTATGGCTACACCTTC
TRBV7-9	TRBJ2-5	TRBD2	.	CASSPAGGPRETQYF	TGTGCCAGCAGCCCAGCGGGGGGGCCTCGAGAGACCCAGTACTTC
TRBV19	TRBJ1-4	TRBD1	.	CASTPQGEREKLFF	TGTGCCAGTACCCCACAGGGGGAACGTGAAAAACTGTTTTTT